This T cell receptor (beta chain) was captured in a study of blood T cell repertoires in COVID-19. About the research overall: From T cells, B-cell-depleted T cells, or PBMCs came the material, which was cDNA or gDNA.

Libraries were prepared by immunoSEQ multiplex PCR; TCRdb keeps only in-frame clonotypes and omits some of them. This sample has 70,000 to 100,000 clones, with 84% found just once. V was shortened by 4 bases and J by 4 bases, with 16 bases between the two germline ends. The CDR3 contains 15 residues. Germline V gives CDR1 KGHSH, CDR2 LQKENI. The genes are TRBV18 and TRBJ1-1; D ambiguous. The sequence was obtained from a human donor in a cohort sampled during active COVID-19. The sequenced sample was peripheral blood. The CDR3 reads CASSRTSIRGTEAFF. CDR3 nucleotides: TGTGCCAGCTCACGAACGTCGATTCGGGGCACTGAAGCTTTCTTT.